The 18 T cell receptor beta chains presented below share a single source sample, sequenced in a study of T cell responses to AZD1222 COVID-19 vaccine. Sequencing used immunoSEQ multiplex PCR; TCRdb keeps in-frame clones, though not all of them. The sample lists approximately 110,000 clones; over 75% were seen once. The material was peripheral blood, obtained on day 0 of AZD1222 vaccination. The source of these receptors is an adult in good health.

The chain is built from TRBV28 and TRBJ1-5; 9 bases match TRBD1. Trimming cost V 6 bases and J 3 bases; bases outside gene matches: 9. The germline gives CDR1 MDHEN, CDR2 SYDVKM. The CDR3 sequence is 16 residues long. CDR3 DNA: TGTGCCAGCAGGGGAGACAGGGGGTGGGACAATCAGCCCCAGCATTTT. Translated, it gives CASRGDRGWDNQPQHF.

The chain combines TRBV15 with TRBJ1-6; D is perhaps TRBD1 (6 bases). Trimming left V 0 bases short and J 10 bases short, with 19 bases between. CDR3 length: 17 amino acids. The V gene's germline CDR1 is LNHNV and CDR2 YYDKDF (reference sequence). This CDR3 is CATSRDRGANRESPLHF. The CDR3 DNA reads TGTGCCACCAGCAGAGATCGAGGGGCTAACAGGGAATCACCCCTCCACTTT.

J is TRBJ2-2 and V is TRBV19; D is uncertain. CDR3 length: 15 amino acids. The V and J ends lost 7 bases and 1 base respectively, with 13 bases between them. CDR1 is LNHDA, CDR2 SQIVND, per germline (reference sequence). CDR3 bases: TGTGCCAGTACTAGGGAATTTGGGAACACCGGGGAGCTGTTTTTT. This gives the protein CASTREFGNTGELFF.

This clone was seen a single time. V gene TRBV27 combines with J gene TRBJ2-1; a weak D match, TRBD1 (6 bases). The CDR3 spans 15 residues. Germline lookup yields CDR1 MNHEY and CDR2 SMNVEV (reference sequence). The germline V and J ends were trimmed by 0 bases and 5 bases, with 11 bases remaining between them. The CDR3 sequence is CASSLSYRVHNEQFF. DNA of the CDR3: TGTGCCAGCAGTTTATCGTACAGGGTACACAATGAGCAGTTCTTC.

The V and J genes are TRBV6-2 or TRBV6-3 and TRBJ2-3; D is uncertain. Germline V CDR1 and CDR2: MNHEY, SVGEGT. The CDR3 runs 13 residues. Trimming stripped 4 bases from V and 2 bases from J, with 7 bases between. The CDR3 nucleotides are TGTGCCAGCAGTTCGCAGAACACAGATACGCAGTATTTT. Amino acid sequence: CASSSQNTDTQYF.

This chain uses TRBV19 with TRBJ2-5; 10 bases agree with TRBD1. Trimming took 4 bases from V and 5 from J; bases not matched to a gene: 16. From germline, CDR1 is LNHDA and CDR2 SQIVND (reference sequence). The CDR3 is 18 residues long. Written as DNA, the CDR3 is TGTGCCAGTAGTACCCTCCCCCGACAGGGGGCACCTCCGGAGACCCAGTACTTC. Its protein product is CASSTLPRQGAPPETQYF. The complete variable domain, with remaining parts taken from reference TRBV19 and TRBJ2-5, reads DGGITQSPKYLFRKEGQNVTLSCEQNLNHDAMYWYRQDPGQGLRLIYYSQIVNDFQKGDIAEGYSVSREKKESFPLTVTSAQKNPTAFYLCASSTLPRQGAPPETQYFGPGTRLLVL.

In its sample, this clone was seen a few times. Here the CDR3 reads CASSETGGSGANVLTF. The CDR3 nucleotides read TGTGCCAGCAGTGAGACAGGGGGCTCTGGGGCCAACGTCCTGACTTTC. The V call is TRBV6-1, the J call TRBJ2-6, with 9 bases matching TRBD1. The CDR3 spans 16 residues. The V and J ends lost 3 bases and 0 bases, in that order; junction bases with no gene match: 0. Germline V CDR1 and CDR2: MNHNS, SASEGT.

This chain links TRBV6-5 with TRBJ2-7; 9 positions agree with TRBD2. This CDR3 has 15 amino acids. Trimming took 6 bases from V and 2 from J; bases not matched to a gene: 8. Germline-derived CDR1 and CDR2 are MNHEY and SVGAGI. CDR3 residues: CASRLLAGDPYEQYF. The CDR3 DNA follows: TGTGCCAGCAGATTACTAGCGGGTGACCCCTACGAGCAGTACTTC.

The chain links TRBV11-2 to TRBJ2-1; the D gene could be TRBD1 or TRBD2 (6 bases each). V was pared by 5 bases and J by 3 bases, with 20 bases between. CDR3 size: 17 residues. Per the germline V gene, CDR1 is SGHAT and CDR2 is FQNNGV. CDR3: CASSPQGIAEIYNEQFF. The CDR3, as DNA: TGTGCCAGCAGCCCCCAGGGGATAGCGGAGATCTACAATGAGCAGTTCTTC.

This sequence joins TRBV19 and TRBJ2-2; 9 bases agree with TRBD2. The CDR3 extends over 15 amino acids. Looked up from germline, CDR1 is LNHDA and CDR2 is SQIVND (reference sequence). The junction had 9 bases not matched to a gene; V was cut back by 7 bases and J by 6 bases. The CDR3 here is CASNELAGVPGELFF. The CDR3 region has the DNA TGTGCCAGTAATGAGTTAGCGGGAGTCCCCGGGGAGCTGTTTTTT.

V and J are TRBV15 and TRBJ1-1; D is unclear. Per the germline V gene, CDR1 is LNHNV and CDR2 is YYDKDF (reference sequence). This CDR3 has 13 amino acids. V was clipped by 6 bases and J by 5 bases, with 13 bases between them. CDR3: CATRRSGRTEAFF. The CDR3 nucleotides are TGTGCCACCAGGCGAAGTGGAAGGACTGAAGCTTTCTTT.

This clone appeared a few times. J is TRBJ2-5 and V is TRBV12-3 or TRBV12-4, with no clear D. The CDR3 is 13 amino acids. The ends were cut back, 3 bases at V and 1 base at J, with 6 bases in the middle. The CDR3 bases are TGTGCCAGCAGTTTCCCGTCCCAAGAGACCCAGTACTTC. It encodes CASSFPSQETQYF.

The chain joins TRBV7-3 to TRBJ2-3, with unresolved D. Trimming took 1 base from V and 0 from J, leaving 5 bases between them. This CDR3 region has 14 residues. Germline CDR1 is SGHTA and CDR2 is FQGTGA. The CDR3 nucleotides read TGTGCCAGCAGCTTAAATCCGAGCACAGATACGCAGTATTTT. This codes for CASSLNPSTDTQYF.

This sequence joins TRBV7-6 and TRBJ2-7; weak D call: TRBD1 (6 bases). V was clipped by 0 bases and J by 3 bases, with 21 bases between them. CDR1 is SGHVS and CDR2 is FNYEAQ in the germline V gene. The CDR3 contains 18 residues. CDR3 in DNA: TGTGCCAGCAGCTTAGCGGAGATTGGGACACCACAGGGCTACGAGCAGTACTTC. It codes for CASSLAEIGTPQGYEQYF.

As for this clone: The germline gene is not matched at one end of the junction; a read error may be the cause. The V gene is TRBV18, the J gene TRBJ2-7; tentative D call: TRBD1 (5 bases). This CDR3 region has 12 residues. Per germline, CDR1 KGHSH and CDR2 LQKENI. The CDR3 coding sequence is TGTGCCAGCTCTCCACAGGAGTACGAGCAGTACTTC. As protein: CASSPQEYEQYF.

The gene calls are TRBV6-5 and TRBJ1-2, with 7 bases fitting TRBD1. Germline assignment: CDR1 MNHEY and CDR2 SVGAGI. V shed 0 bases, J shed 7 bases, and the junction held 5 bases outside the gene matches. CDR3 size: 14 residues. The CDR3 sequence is CASSYSGQMSGYTF. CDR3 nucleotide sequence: TGTGCCAGCAGTTACTCGGGACAGATGTCTGGCTACACCTTC.

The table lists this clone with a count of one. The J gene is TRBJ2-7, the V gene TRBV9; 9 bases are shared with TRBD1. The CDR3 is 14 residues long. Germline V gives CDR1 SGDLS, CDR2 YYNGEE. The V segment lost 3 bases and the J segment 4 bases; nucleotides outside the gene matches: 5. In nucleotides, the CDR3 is TGTGCCAGCAGCGAAGGACAGGGGCGGTACGAGCAGTACTTC. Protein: CASSEGQGRYEQYF.

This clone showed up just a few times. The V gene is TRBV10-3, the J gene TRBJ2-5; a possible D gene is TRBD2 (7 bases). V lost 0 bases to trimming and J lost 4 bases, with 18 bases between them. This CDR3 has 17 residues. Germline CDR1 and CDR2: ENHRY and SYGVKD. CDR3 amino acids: CAISESSLGGAGETQYF. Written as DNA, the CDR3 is TGTGCCATCAGTGAGTCGAGTCTGGGGGGGGCCGGAGAGACCCAGTACTTC.